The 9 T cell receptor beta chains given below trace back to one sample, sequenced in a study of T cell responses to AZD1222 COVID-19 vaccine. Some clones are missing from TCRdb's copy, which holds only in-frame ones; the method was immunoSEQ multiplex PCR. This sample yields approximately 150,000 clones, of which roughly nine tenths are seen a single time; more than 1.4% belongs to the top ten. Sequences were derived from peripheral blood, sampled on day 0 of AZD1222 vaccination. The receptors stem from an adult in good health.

In DNA form, the CDR3 reads TGCGCCAGCAGACCTAAAGAGACTAGCAGCACAGATACGCAGTATTTT. Translation gives CASRPKETSSTDTQYF. The chain joins TRBV4-3 to TRBJ2-3, with 7 bases matching TRBD2. This CDR3 contains 16 residues. J was trimmed by 0 bases and V by 6 bases; bases with no gene match: 9. Germline V gene lookup returns CDR1 LGHNA and CDR2 YSLEER.

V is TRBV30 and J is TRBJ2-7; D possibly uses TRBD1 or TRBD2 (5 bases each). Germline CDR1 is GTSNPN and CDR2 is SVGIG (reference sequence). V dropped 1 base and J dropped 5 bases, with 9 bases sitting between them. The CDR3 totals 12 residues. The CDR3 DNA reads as TGTGCCTGGAGTGCCGGGGCCCACGAGCAGTACTTC. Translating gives CAWSAGAHEQYF.

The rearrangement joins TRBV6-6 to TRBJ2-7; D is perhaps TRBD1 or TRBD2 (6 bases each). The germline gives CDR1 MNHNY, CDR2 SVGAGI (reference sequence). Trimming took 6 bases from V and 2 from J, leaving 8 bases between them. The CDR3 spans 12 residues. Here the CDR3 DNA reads TGTGCCAGCAGGGGGGGCCCCTACGAGCAGTACTTC. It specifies CASRGGPYEQYF.

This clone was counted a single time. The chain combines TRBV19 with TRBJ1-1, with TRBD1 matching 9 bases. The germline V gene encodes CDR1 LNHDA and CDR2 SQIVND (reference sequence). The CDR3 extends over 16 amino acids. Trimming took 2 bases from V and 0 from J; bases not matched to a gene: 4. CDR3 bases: TGTGCCAGTAGTATACATGGGACAGGGCTGAACACTGAAGCTTTCTTT. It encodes CASSIHGTGLNTEAFF.

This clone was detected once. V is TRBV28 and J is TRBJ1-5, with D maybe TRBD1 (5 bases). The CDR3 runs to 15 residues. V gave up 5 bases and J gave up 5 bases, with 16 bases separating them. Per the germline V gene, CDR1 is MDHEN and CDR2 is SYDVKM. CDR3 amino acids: CASSESGDWDQPQHF. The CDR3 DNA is TGTGCCAGCAGTGAATCGGGGGATTGGGATCAGCCCCAGCATTTT.

The CDR3 DNA reads TGTGCCAGCAGCTTAACCGGGGGAACGGAGGAGCTGTTTTTT. Its protein is CASSLTGGTEELFF. J is TRBJ2-2 and V is TRBV7-3; the D gene is possibly TRBD2 (6 bases). This CDR3 comprises 14 residues. Per the germline V gene, CDR1 is SGHTA and CDR2 is FQGTGA. With 0 bases removed from V and 10 bases from J, the gap between germline ends came to 12 bases.

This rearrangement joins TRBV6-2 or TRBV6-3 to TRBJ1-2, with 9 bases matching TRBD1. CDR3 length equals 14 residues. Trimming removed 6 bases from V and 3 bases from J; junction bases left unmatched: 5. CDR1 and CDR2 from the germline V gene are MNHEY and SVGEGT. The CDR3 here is CASSFRDRDYGYTF. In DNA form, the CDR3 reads TGTGCCAGCAGCTTCCGGGACAGGGACTATGGCTACACCTTC.

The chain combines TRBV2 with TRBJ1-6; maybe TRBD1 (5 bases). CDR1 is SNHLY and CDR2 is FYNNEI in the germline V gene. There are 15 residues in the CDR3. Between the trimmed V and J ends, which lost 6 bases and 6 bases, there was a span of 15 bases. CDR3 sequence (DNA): TGTGCCAGCAGGTACACAGGAGAAACTAATTCACCCCTCCACTTT. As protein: CASRYTGETNSPLHF.

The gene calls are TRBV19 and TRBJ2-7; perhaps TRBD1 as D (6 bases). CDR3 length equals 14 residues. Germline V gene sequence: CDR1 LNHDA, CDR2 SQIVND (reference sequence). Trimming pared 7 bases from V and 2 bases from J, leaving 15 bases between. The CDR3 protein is CASNPGTPPYEQYF. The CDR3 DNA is TGTGCCAGTAATCCCGGGACACCGCCCTACGAGCAGTACTTC.